This T cell receptor (beta chain) was profiled in a study of cytomegalovirus exposure and HLA in healthy donors. Whole-study results and caveats: It was likely that a cluster of highly shared sequence variants was a sequencing artifact. 87-base-pair reads could not separate some V segments, including TRBV6-2 and TRBV6-3. Confirmation in vitro established that a few CMV-associated chains were specific for CMV antigens. Investigators reported 150 to 200 TCR beta chains as tied to cytomegalovirus.

60 Vbeta and 13 Jbeta primers were used in PCR. TCRdb's table, derived via immunoSEQ multiplex PCR, lists solely in-frame clones and lacks some. The sample has 150,000 to 200,000 clones, 76% seen once. This clone showed up just a few times. Its antigen remains unidentified. Germline values: CDR1 SGHTS, CDR2 YDEGEE. V gave up 0 bases and J gave up 0 bases; unmatched junction bases: 6. The CDR3 sequence is 18 residues long. The J gene is TRBJ2-2, the V gene TRBV5-8, with 9 bases aligning to TRBD1. Sequencing was carried out using PBMCs. The receptor was isolated from a man younger than 35 in good health and CMV-seronegative. The CDR3 bases are TGTGCCAGCAGCTTGGTCATAGGACAGGGGCCGAACACCGGGGAGCTGTTTTTT. Translated, it gives CASSLVIGQGPNTGELFF.